Listed below are T cell receptor beta chains from one sample, sequenced in a study of T cells in localized non-small cell lung cancer. Sequencing was performed with immunoSEQ multiplex PCR; in TCRdb, only in-frame clones are kept and a portion is missing. The sample has about 7,000 clones; around 50% are singletons. The input for sequencing was lymph node tissue, taken before any cancer treatment. The source is a female donor aged 60 or older with stage I lung adenocarcinoma. Both conserved end residues are part of each CDR3. Fields, in order: clone size, V gene, J gene, D gene, CDR3 DNA, CDR3 protein. The D gene is left open where the match is weak. Rows may omit the clone size; those that give it use once, few, many or a size class.

once,TRBV19,TRBJ1-1,NA,TGTGCCAGTACTCGGAGGGGAGGGAGCACTGAAGCTTTCTTT,CASTRRGGSTEAFF
once,TRBV30,TRBJ1-4,NA,TGTGCCTGGAGTACCCGGAGGGGAACTACTGAAAAACTGTTTTTT,CAWSTRRGTTEKLFF
NA,TRBV7-7,TRBJ2-6,NA,TGTGCCAGCAGCTTGAACTCTGGGGCCAACGTCCTGACTTTC,CASSLNSGANVLTF
NA,TRBV28,TRBJ1-1,NA,TGTGCCAGCAGTTTAAGGGATGTGAACACTGAAGCTTTCTTT,CASSLRDVNTEAFF
NA,TRBV11-3,TRBJ2-7,TRBD1,TGTGCCAGCAGCCTTGGACAGGGGGCTCGGGAGCAGTACTTC,CASSLGQGAREQYF
few,TRBV7-2,TRBJ2-7,NA,TGTGCCAGCAGCTTAGTTCCGGGAAACGAGCAGTACTTC,CASSLVPGNEQYF
NA,TRBV9,TRBJ1-3,NA,TGTGCCAGCACTGGGACGGCTAGCTTTGGAAACACCATATATTTT,CASTGTASFGNTIYF
NA,TRBV29-1,TRBJ2-2,NA,TGCAGCGTCGCTCCGGGATTGAACACCGGGGAGCTGTTTTTT,CSVAPGLNTGELFF
few,TRBV6-8,TRBJ1-6,NA,TGTGCCAGCACTCAAGGGACCGCCCGCACCTATAATTCACCCCTCCACTTT,CASTQGTARTYNSPLHF
NA,TRBV29-1,TRBJ2-7,NA,TGCAGCGCTTCGGGACTTTCCTACGAGCAGTACTTC,CSASGLSYEQYF
NA,TRBV19,TRBJ2-7,TRBD1,TGTGCCAGTAGTACAGGGACAGGGACCCACGAGCAGTACTTC,CASSTGTGTHEQYF
NA,TRBV30,TRBJ1-4,NA,TGTGCCTGGAGTGCGGACGAAAAACTGTTTTTT,CAWSADEKLFF
few,TRBV30,TRBJ2-2,NA,TGTGCCGCCCAAGGGAGCAACAGGGTTACCGGGGAGCTGTTTTTT,CAAQGSNRVTGELFF
NA,TRBV19,TRBJ2-1,TRBD2,TGTGCCAGTAGTATAGTCCTAATAAGCGGGAGCCCCTACTATGAGCAGTTCTTC,CASSIVLISGSPYYEQFF
few,TRBV6-8,TRBJ2-7,NA,TGTGCCAGCAGTTACTTCGCAGGGGATGTGGACGAGCAGTACTTC,CASSYFAGDVDEQYF
NA,TRBV28,TRBJ2-7,TRBD2,TGTGCCAGCAGTCAGTCCCCGGGACTAGGCTCGAGCTCCTACGAGCAGTACTTC,CASSQSPGLGSSSYEQYF
NA,TRBV6-7,TRBJ2-7,NA,TGTGCCAGCAGTCTATTTAGTCGGGGCTCCTACGAGCAGTACTTC,CASSLFSRGSYEQYF
NA,TRBV12-5,TRBJ2-3,NA,TGTGCCAGCACCCGGTGGCCTGAGGACACAGATACGCAGTATTTT,CASTRWPEDTDTQYF
NA,TRBV6-8,TRBJ1-2,NA,TGTGCCATCAGTTCGGAGCCAGGGGCCTCCGCTGTAGGCTACACCTTC,CAISSEPGASAVGYTF
NA,TRBV19,TRBJ1-1,TRBD1,TGTGCCAGTAGTACTGGGACAGGGTACGACACTGAAGCTTTCTTT,CASSTGTGYDTEAFF
few,TRBV6-8,TRBJ1-2,TRBD1,TGTGCCACCGCGACAGGGCCCTATGGCTACACCTTC,CATATGPYGYTF
NA,TRBV6-8,TRBJ2-7,TRBD1,TGTGCCAGCAGTCCTACAGGGGCCGGGGAGCAGTACTTC,CASSPTGAGEQYF
NA,TRBV6-8,TRBJ1-6,NA,TGTGCCAGCAGTTACTCTACCCCAGGGAGCTCCTATAATTCACCCCTCTACTTT,CASSYSTPGSSYNSPLYF
NA,TRBV29-1,TRBJ2-5,NA,TGCAGCGTTGAGCAGGGAGCGGAGACCCAGTACTTC,CSVEQGAETQYF